The table lists the clone carrying this T cell receptor beta chain with many counts. What it binds is unknown. One entry per CDR3 protein results from TCRdb running MiXCR on the 5' RACE reads. The top ten clones hold approximately 0.52% of a sample with approximately 550,000 distinct CDR3 sequences, about a fifth of them seen once. The CDR3 has 15 amino acids. V was clipped by 2 bases and J by 2 bases, with 7 bases between them. This record belongs to a study of identical twins. General study results and limits: Insertions were fewer in abundant cord blood beta clonotypes, whereas memory repertoires showed none of this pattern.

These same records also appear under a second study, on yellow fever vaccine responses in identical twins.

What was sequenced was CD4+ T cells sorted from blood. This receptor was identified in a woman in her late teens or twenties in good health. The genes are TRBV12-3 or TRBV12-4 and TRBJ2-6; weak D call: TRBD2 (5 bases). CDR3 DNA: TGTGCCAGCAGTTTAATGGGAGCTGGGGCCAACGTCCTGACTTTC. Its protein is CASSLMGAGANVLTF.